These 28 T cell receptor beta chains share one sample of origin, sequenced in a study of human T cells and chemical hapten exposure. This sample's time point: pre-sensitization, week 0. The treatment here: therapeutic diphenylcyclopropenone sensitization with weekly scalp DPC. TCRdb reprocessed the RACE reads with MiXCR, giving one entry per CDR3 protein. Found here are roughly 260,000 distinct CDR3 sequences, 7.5% to 9% of them singletons; the top ten hold approximately 2.3%. The source material was whole blood, sampled in connection with sensitization to the hapten diphenylcyclopropenone (DPC). The receptors were sampled from a woman between 35 and 50 years old with alopecia areata. Some clones in this sample may be carry-over from other donors' samples.

This clonotype was counted many times. The chain carries TRBV12-3 or TRBV12-4 and TRBJ2-5; D unresolved. The V gene lost 6 bases and the J gene lost 1 base, with 9 bases spanning the gap. CDR3 length equals 13 residues. As DNA, the CDR3 is TGTGCCAGCAGCCTTAGGGTCCAAGAGACCCAGTACTTC. It translates to CASSLRVQETQYF.

This clonotype was recorded a few times. The chain joins TRBV29-1 to TRBJ2-7; TRBD1 agrees at 8 bases. The CDR3 spans 13 residues. The germline V gene encodes CDR1 SQVTM and CDR2 ANQGSEA. The V and J ends lost 7 bases and 6 bases, in that order; junction bases with no gene match: 11. The CDR3 sequence is CSARGQGAREQYF. DNA of the CDR3: TGCAGCGCGAGGGGTCAGGGGGCGCGCGAGCAGTACTTC.

J is TRBJ1-2 and V is TRBV28; the D gene is possibly TRBD1 (5 bases). V lost 6 bases and J 3 bases, leaving 17 bases between the germline ends. The CDR3 extends over 15 amino acids. The germline CDR1 and CDR2 sequences are MDHEN and SYDVKM. The CDR3 region is CASSSPGGQDYGYTF. The CDR3 DNA sequence: TGTGCCAGCAGCTCACCAGGTGGACAAGACTATGGCTACACCTTC.

CDR3 nucleotides: TGTGCCAGCAGCATAGGGGGTGAGGAAAAACTGTTTTTT. It yields the protein CASSIGGEEKLFF. The rearrangement uses TRBV7-9 and TRBJ1-4, with D possibly matching TRBD1 (6 bases). CDR1 is SEHNR and CDR2 is FQNEAQ in the germline V gene (reference sequence). The CDR3 length is 13 residues. Trimming cost V 5 bases and J 8 bases, with 12 bases left between them.

This clonotype was detected a few times. The V gene is TRBV5-1, the J gene TRBJ2-1; D is uncertain. This CDR3 contains 12 residues. The V end was cut by 7 bases, the J end by 10 bases, with 15 bases between. Germline V gene lookup returns CDR1 SGHRS and CDR2 YFSETQ. CDR3 sequence: CASGENLGEQFF. As DNA, the CDR3 is TGCGCCAGCGGCGAGAATTTAGGAGAGCAGTTCTTC.

The CDR3 loop is CASSLTGTGVSEQYF. CDR3 nucleotides: TGTGCCAGCAGCTTAACCGGGACAGGGGTTTCCGAGCAGTACTTC. The V gene is TRBV5-4, the J gene TRBJ2-7; 10 bases fit TRBD1. Germline loops: CDR1 SGHNT, CDR2 YYREEE (reference sequence). Trimming at V came to 2 bases and at J to 6 bases, leaving 8 bases not matched to a gene. The CDR3 contains 15 residues. Supplemented by reference TRBV5-4 and TRBJ2-7, the full variable domain reads ETGVTQSPTHLIKTRGQQVTLRCSSQSGHNTVSWYQQALGQGPQFIFQYYREEENGRGNFPPRFSGLQFPNYSSELNVNALELDDSALYLCASSLTGTGVSEQYFGPGTRLTVT.

This rearrangement joins TRBV3-1 to TRBJ1-2; D gene uncertain. Germline V gene sequence: CDR1 LGHDT, CDR2 YNNKEL (reference sequence). V was cut by 5 bases and J by 1 base, with 8 bases left in between. This CDR3 region has 13 residues. CDR3 bases: TGTGCCAGCAGCGGGGAGGTTAACTATGGCTACACCTTC. Protein: CASSGEVNYGYTF.

This chain connects TRBV30 to TRBJ2-3; D gene uncertain. Germline V gene lookup returns CDR1 GTSNPN and CDR2 SVGIG (reference sequence). V lost 1 base and J 1 base, leaving 9 bases between the germline ends. The CDR3 spans 14 residues. The CDR3 nucleotides read TGTGCCTGGAGTGAGGCTAGGGGCACAGATACGCAGTATTTT. As protein: CAWSEARGTDTQYF.

This clonotype was counted only a few times. The CDR3 DNA reads as TGTGCCAGCAGCCCCCAAGTGGGTTACAATGAGCAGTTCTTC. Translating gives CASSPQVGYNEQFF. The V gene is TRBV9, the J gene TRBJ2-1; unclear D gene. There are 14 residues in the CDR3. Germline V gene data show CDR1 as SGDLS and CDR2 as YYNGEE. Trimming took off 4 bases at V and 4 bases at J, with 12 bases between the two ends.

This clonotype has a count of ten or more. The V and J genes are TRBV29-1 and TRBJ2-3; D is perhaps TRBD1 (6 bases). The V gene's germline CDR1 is SQVTM and CDR2 ANQGSEA. V gave up 6 bases and J gave up 10 bases, with 11 bases separating them. CDR3 size: 10 residues. Here the CDR3 DNA reads TGCAGCGTCCGGGACATTGCGCAGTATTTT. The encoded protein is CSVRDIAQYF.

This clonotype was counted many times. The rearrangement joins TRBV6-6 to TRBJ1-2; D is perhaps TRBD1 (5 bases). The CDR3 loop spans 13 amino acids. Between the trimmed V and J ends, which lost 6 bases and 1 base, there was a span of 9 bases. CDR1 and CDR2 (germline): MNHNY, SVGAGI (reference sequence). The CDR3, as DNA: TGTGCCAGCAGGGTCGACAGTAACTATGGCTACACCTTC. Translation: CASRVDSNYGYTF.

The gene calls are TRBV9 and TRBJ2-7; D tentatively reads TRBD1 or TRBD2 (5 bases each). V lost 0 bases, J lost 6 bases, and 16 bases lay in between. Germline lookup yields CDR1 SGDLS and CDR2 YYNGEE. The CDR3 spans 15 residues. The CDR3: CASSVEGTLQGEQYF. In nucleotides, the CDR3 is TGTGCCAGCAGCGTAGAAGGGACCCTCCAGGGCGAGCAGTACTTC.

This clonotype appeared a few times. The rearrangement joins TRBV28 to TRBJ1-5, with a weak D call TRBD1 (5 bases). This CDR3 comprises 14 residues. The V and J ends lost 10 bases and 3 bases respectively, with 16 bases between them. Germline assignment: CDR1 MDHEN and CDR2 SYDVKM. The CDR3 sequence is CAIRREGYNQPQHF. The CDR3 coding sequence is TGTGCCATCCGCAGGGAGGGGTACAATCAGCCCCAGCATTTT.

This sequence joins TRBV13 and TRBJ2-1; 7 positions agree with TRBD2. V was clipped by 2 bases and J by 15 bases; unmatched bases: 7. Germline V gives CDR1 PRHDT, CDR2 FYEKMQ (reference sequence). The CDR3 is 12 amino acids. CDR3 nucleotide sequence: TGTGCCAGCAGCTTAAGCGGGGCCGCCCTGTTCTTC. Residues: CASSLSGAALFF.

This clonotype was detected only a few times. This rearrangement joins TRBV29-1 to TRBJ2-2; 8 bases are a match to TRBD1. Trimming removed 3 bases from V and 4 bases from J; junction bases left unmatched: 10. The germline V gene has CDR1 SQVTM and CDR2 ANQGSEA. The CDR3 consists of 16 residues. In DNA form, the CDR3 reads TGCAGCGTTGACGGCGCAGGGGGCGCGTCCACCGGGGAGCTGTTTTTT. This encodes CSVDGAGGASTGELFF.

This clonotype was picked up many times. The V call is TRBV21-1, the J call TRBJ2-7; the table calls TRBD1, which could not be checked here. TRBV21-1 is an annotated pseudogene. The CDR3 has 14 residues. CDR3 in amino acids: CASFWTGKFYEQYF. The CDR3 DNA sequence: TGTGCCAGCTTTTGGACAGGGAAATTCTACGAGCAGTACTTC.

The chain recombines TRBV20-1 with TRBJ2-1; tentatively, D is TRBD1 or TRBD2 (5 bases each). This CDR3 is 16 amino acids long. CDR1 is DFQATT, CDR2 SNEGSKA, per germline (reference sequence). V was clipped by 1 base and J by 4 bases, with 17 bases between them. CDR3 coding DNA: TGCAGTGCTAGAGGACAACCGGGACGGGATTACAATGAGCAGTTCTTC. Amino acid sequence: CSARGQPGRDYNEQFF.

The chain joins TRBV20-1 to TRBJ2-2; D may be TRBD2 (5 bases). There are 16 residues in the CDR3. The V and J ends lost 5 bases and 1 base respectively, with 17 bases between them. CDR1 DFQATT and CDR2 SNEGSKA come from the germline V gene (reference sequence). In nucleotides, the CDR3 is TGCAGTGCTTCCGTCCTGGACTCCGTGAACACCGGGGAGCTGTTTTTT. Its translation is CSASVLDSVNTGELFF.

The sample holds a few counts of this clonotype. A read error may account for a junction end that differs from germline. The rearrangement joins TRBV11-2 to TRBJ1-5, with D unresolved. In germline, CDR1 is SGHAT, CDR2 FQNNGV. The CDR3 extends over 13 amino acids. In nucleotides, the CDR3 is TGTGCCAGCAGCATAGAGCTTGGTCAGCCCCAGCATTTT. Translating gives CASSIELGQPQHF.

V gene TRBV2 combines with J gene TRBJ1-1; D is ambiguous. This CDR3 is 14 amino acids long. Germline values: CDR1 SNHLY, CDR2 FYNNEI. V lost 6 bases and J 3 bases, leaving 14 bases between the germline ends. CDR3 sequence: CASSDYTVDTEAFF. The DNA of the CDR3 is TGTGCCAGCAGCGATTATACTGTGGACACTGAAGCTTTCTTT.

This clonotype appeared a few times. This rearrangement joins TRBV18 to TRBJ1-5; D uncertain. The CDR3 runs 14 residues. Trimming stripped 6 bases from V and 3 bases from J, with 12 bases between. From germline, CDR1 is KGHSH and CDR2 LQKENI. The CDR3 loop is CASSWEQINQPQHF. CDR3 bases: TGTGCCAGCTCTTGGGAACAGATCAATCAGCCCCAGCATTTT.

The chain has TRBV18 and TRBJ2-2; D unclear. V dropped 5 bases and J dropped 3 bases, with 10 bases sitting between them. CDR1 KGHSH and CDR2 LQKENI come from the germline V gene. This CDR3 contains 14 residues. CDR3 DNA: TGTGCCAGCTCAATCCAGGAGTACACCGGGGAGCTGTTTTTT. Its protein is CASSIQEYTGELFF.

This chain joins TRBV28 and TRBJ2-7; a possible D gene is TRBD1 (6 bases). The germline V gene has CDR1 MDHEN and CDR2 SYDVKM. The CDR3 contains 16 residues. V shed 4 bases and J shed 0 bases, with 16 bases lying between them. The CDR3 sequence is CASSYPRGLSSYEQYF. The CDR3 DNA follows: TGTGCCAGCAGTTACCCCAGGGGCCTTAGCTCCTACGAGCAGTACTTC.

The V gene is TRBV29-1, the J gene TRBJ1-2; no clear D. From germline, CDR1 is SQVTM and CDR2 ANQGSEA. The germline V and J ends were trimmed by 7 bases and 2 bases, with 11 bases remaining between them. The CDR3 loop spans 12 amino acids. CDR3 loop: CSGSGTNYGYTF. The CDR3 DNA follows: TGCAGCGGGTCAGGAACGAACTATGGCTACACCTTC.

This clonotype was seen more than once but under ten times. This chain links TRBV6-2 or TRBV6-3 with TRBJ2-7; the D is unclear. Trimming removed 0 bases at V and 7 bases at J, with 10 bases between. Germline CDR1 and CDR2: MNHEY and SVGEGT. The CDR3 is 13 residues long. The DNA for the CDR3 is TGTGCCAGCAGTTACTCGATAGCACGGGAGCAGTACTTC. Encoded protein: CASSYSIAREQYF.

At least ten counts were recorded for this clonotype. The chain uses TRBV27 and TRBJ1-5; no clear D. Germline V lookup: CDR1 MNHEY, CDR2 SMNVEV (reference sequence). This CDR3 spans 13 amino acids. Trimming removed 3 bases at V and 4 bases at J, with 7 bases between. The CDR3 protein is CASSFWGNQPQHF. In DNA, the CDR3 is TGTGCCAGCAGTTTTTGGGGAAATCAGCCCCAGCATTTT.

In this sample, this clonotype turned up a few times. The CDR3 DNA is TGCAGTGCTAGCATAGTTATGAACACTGAAGCTTTCTTT. Translated: CSASIVMNTEAFF. The rearrangement links TRBV20-1 to TRBJ1-1, with D hard to call. Germline values: CDR1 DFQATT, CDR2 SNEGSKA (reference sequence). V was trimmed by 3 bases and J by 0 bases, leaving 8 bases between them. This CDR3 is built from 13 residues.

The chain couples TRBV7-8 to TRBJ2-7, with D maybe TRBD1 (5 bases). Germline CDR1 and CDR2: SGHVS and FQNEAQ. The CDR3 spans 15 residues. The V gene lost 7 bases and the J gene lost 1 base, with 17 bases spanning the gap. Here the CDR3 reads CASIPDSGVSYEQYF. DNA of the CDR3: TGTGCCAGCATCCCAGACAGTGGAGTTTCCTACGAGCAGTACTTC.